What follows are 18 T cell receptor beta chains derived from one specimen sequenced in a study of cytomegalovirus exposure and HLA in healthy donors. The PCR made use of 60 Vbeta and 13 Jbeta primers. Assay: immunoSEQ multiplex PCR; the TCRdb copy retains only in-frame clones and omits some. The sample contains 130,000 or so clones, about 87% of which appear only once. Sequenced sample: PBMCs. These receptors originate from a woman in her 30s in good health and CMV-seronegative.

The rearrangement joins TRBV9 to TRBJ2-1, with 10 bases matching TRBD2. CDR1 SGDLS and CDR2 YYNGEE come from the germline V gene. The CDR3 is 20 residues long. Trimming at V came to 0 bases and at J to 5 bases, leaving 17 bases not matched to a gene. The CDR3 DNA follows: TGTGCCAGCAGCGTAGGGGTCCGTGCAATAGCGGGAGGATTCGACAATGAGCAGTTCTTC. Translation gives CASSVGVRAIAGGFDNEQFF.

V and J are TRBV19 and TRBJ1-3, with a weak D call TRBD1 (5 bases). V lost 7 bases, J lost 1 base, and 20 bases lay in between. Germline loops: CDR1 LNHDA, CDR2 SQIVND (reference sequence). The CDR3 length is 17 residues. The CDR3 loop reads CASTPTADRRSGNTIYF. The CDR3 DNA is TGTGCCAGTACCCCGACCGCCGACAGACGATCTGGAAACACCATATATTTT.

The rearrangement links TRBV5-1 to TRBJ1-2; 7 positions agree with TRBD1. The CDR3 runs 17 residues. Trimming took 0 bases from V and 4 from J; bases not matched to a gene: 12. The germline CDR1 and CDR2 sequences are SGHRS and YFSETQ. CDR3 DNA sequence: TGCGCCAGCAGCTTGGCCGGAGACAGGGATCGTGGCTATGGCTACACCTTC. Its translation is CASSLAGDRDRGYGYTF. The full variable domain, completed using reference TRBV5-1 and TRBJ1-2, is KAGVTQTPRYLIKTRGQQVTLSCSPISGHRSVSWYQQTPGQGLQFLFEYFSETQRNKGNFPGRFSGRQFSNSRSEMNVSTLELGDSALYLCASSLAGDRDRGYGYTFGSGTRLTVV.

This clone was seen a few times. The rearrangement links TRBV21-1 to TRBJ2-7; the D call TRBD1 from the table was never checked on the DNA. TRBV21-1 is a pseudogene segment. The CDR3 is 15 residues long. The CDR3 sequence is CASSRRDRKTYEQYF. CDR3 DNA sequence: TGTGCCAGCAGCCGCCGGGACAGGAAAACCTACGAGCAGTACTTC.

The V call is TRBV6-1, the J call TRBJ1-6; tentatively, D is TRBD1 (6 bases). V dropped 2 bases and J dropped 8 bases, with 10 bases sitting between them. Germline V CDR1 and CDR2: MNHNS, SASEGT. The CDR3 has 14 residues. As DNA, the CDR3 is TGTGCCAGCAGTGAAACGGCAGGGGATTCACCCCTCCACTTT. Protein product: CASSETAGDSPLHF.

The chain recombines TRBV30 with TRBJ1-4; TRBD1 matches at 12 bases. Germline-derived CDR1 and CDR2 are GTSNPN and SVGIG (reference sequence). After removal of 7 bases from V and 8 bases from J, the junction contained 5 bases not matched to a gene. CDR3 length: 13 amino acids. Here the CDR3 DNA reads TGTGCCTACGCGGGGACAGGGGGCGAAAAACTGTTTTTT. It yields the protein CAYAGTGGEKLFF.

This sequence joins TRBV5-1 and TRBJ2-5, with 8 bases fitting TRBD1. The J call is doubtful: the DNA matches TRBJ2-7 better. This CDR3 contains 15 residues. Per the germline V gene, CDR1 is SGHRS and CDR2 is YFSETQ. The CDR3 sequence: CASSLFQGASYEQYF. The CDR3 nucleotides are TGCGCCAGCAGCTTGTTTCAGGGGGCGTCATACGAGCAGTACTTC.

This chain uses TRBV30 with TRBJ2-7; 9 nucleotides align to TRBD2. CDR1 is GTSNPN, CDR2 SVGIG, per germline (reference sequence). The junction had 7 bases not matched to a gene; V was cut back by 2 bases and J by 5 bases. The length of the CDR3 is 14 residues. Written as DNA, the CDR3 is TGTGCCTGGAGTAGGGCGGGAGGGACCGACGAGCAGTACTTC. It is translated as CAWSRAGGTDEQYF.

CDR3 bases: TGTGCCAGCAGCTTCGGGACAGGGGCGGGCGATGAGCAGTTCTTC. The encoded protein is CASSFGTGAGDEQFF. This rearrangement joins TRBV5-4 to TRBJ2-1; TRBD1 matches 10 bases. The length of the CDR3 is 15 residues. The J segment lost 8 bases and the V segment lost 2 bases, leaving 7 bases of the junction unmatched. Germline loops: CDR1 SGHNT, CDR2 YYREEE (reference sequence).

The chain links TRBV7-2 to TRBJ1-6; D perhaps matches TRBD1 (5 bases). The V and J ends lost 1 base and 0 bases respectively, with 10 bases between them. The CDR3 runs 17 residues. CDR1 is SGHTA and CDR2 is FQGNSA in the germline V gene. The CDR3 reads CASSLVGRISYNSPLHF. CDR3 DNA sequence: TGTGCCAGCAGCTTAGTGGGGCGGATCTCCTATAATTCACCCCTCCACTTT. Variable domain in full (rest from reference TRBV7-2 and TRBJ1-6): GAGVSQSPSNKVTEKGKDVELRCDPISGHTALYWYRQSLGQGLEFLIYFQGNSAPDKSGLPSDRFSAERTGGSVSTLTIQRTQQEDSAVYLCASSLVGRISYNSPLHFGNGTRLTVT.

The chain is built from TRBV18 and TRBJ2-5; 8 nucleotides line up with TRBD1. Germline-derived CDR1 and CDR2 are KGHSH and LQKENI. The V gene end was trimmed by 2 bases and the J gene end by 5 bases; junction bases not matched to a gene: 7. The CDR3 has 15 residues. CDR3 amino acids: CASSPAGQGGETQYF. The CDR3 coding sequence is TGTGCCAGCTCACCAGCCGGACAGGGTGGCGAGACCCAGTACTTC.

The chain uses TRBV28 and TRBJ2-7, with a tentative D call TRBD1 (6 bases). Germline loops: CDR1 MDHEN, CDR2 SYDVKM. Between the trimmed V and J ends, which lost 3 bases and 3 bases, there was a span of 18 bases. This CDR3 region has 16 residues. CDR3 sequence (DNA): TGTGCCAGCAGTTTCCTTACAATCGACAGGTTCTACGAGCAGTACTTC. This gives the protein CASSFLTIDRFYEQYF. Drawing the rest from reference TRBV28 and TRBJ2-7, the complete variable domain is DVKVTQSSRYLVKRTGEKVFLECVQDMDHENMFWYRQDPGLGLRLIYFSYDVKMKEKGDIPEGYSVSREKKERFSLILESASTNQTSMYLCASSFLTIDRFYEQYFGPGTRLTVT.

J is TRBJ2-1 and V is TRBV4-3; TRBD2 agrees at 7 bases. The CDR3 is 16 amino acids. Germline CDR1 is LGHNA and CDR2 is YSLEER. V lost 0 bases to trimming and J lost 3 bases; unmatched junction nucleotides: 5. As DNA, the CDR3 is TGCGCCAGCAGCCAAGACCGGGCTAGCGGCTACAATGAGCAGTTCTTC. This gives the protein CASSQDRASGYNEQFF.

The chain is built from TRBV6-5 and TRBJ2-7; the D gene is possibly TRBD2 (6 bases). The CDR3 has 16 residues. Per the germline V gene, CDR1 is MNHEY and CDR2 is SVGAGI. V shed 4 bases and J shed 0 bases, with 16 bases lying between them. The CDR3 loop is CASSSLGGRPSYEQYF. CDR3 nucleotides: TGTGCCAGCAGTTCTCTTGGAGGGCGCCCCTCCTACGAGCAGTACTTC.

The J gene is TRBJ1-1, the V gene TRBV7-9; tentatively, D is TRBD1 (5 bases). The CDR3 covers 15 residues. Germline V gives CDR1 SEHNR, CDR2 FQNEAQ (reference sequence). V lost 5 bases and J 2 bases, leaving 15 bases between the germline ends. The DNA of the CDR3 is TGTGCCAGCAGCCCCCCCCGGGGGAGAAACACTGAAGCTTTCTTT. This sequence encodes CASSPPRGRNTEAFF.

This chain joins TRBV14 and TRBJ1-2; no clear D. CDR1 and CDR2 from the germline V gene are SGHDN and FVKESK. Trimming left V 0 bases short and J 4 bases short, with 6 bases between. The CDR3 is 13 residues long. The CDR3 sequence: CASSQDISYGYTF. DNA for the CDR3: TGTGCCAGCAGCCAAGATATTTCCTATGGCTACACCTTC.

The rearrangement uses TRBV10-3 and TRBJ1-1, with 9 bases aligning to TRBD1. J gave up 5 bases and V 11 bases, and 9 bases lay outside the gene matches. The CDR3 has 13 amino acids. Per the germline V gene, CDR1 is ENHRY and CDR2 is SYGVKD. In nucleotides, the CDR3 is TGTGCCTCCCGACAGGGGGAAGAGACTGAAGCTTTCTTT. Amino acid sequence: CASRQGEETEAFF.

V is TRBV4-1 and J is TRBJ2-5, with D unresolved. The length of the CDR3 is 12 residues. Germline CDR1 reads MGHRA; CDR2 reads YSYEKL. The ends were cut back, 2 bases at V and 4 bases at J, with 5 bases in the middle. The CDR3, as DNA: TGCGCCAGCAGCCAACCCCGAGAGACCCAGTACTTC. Translation gives CASSQPRETQYF.